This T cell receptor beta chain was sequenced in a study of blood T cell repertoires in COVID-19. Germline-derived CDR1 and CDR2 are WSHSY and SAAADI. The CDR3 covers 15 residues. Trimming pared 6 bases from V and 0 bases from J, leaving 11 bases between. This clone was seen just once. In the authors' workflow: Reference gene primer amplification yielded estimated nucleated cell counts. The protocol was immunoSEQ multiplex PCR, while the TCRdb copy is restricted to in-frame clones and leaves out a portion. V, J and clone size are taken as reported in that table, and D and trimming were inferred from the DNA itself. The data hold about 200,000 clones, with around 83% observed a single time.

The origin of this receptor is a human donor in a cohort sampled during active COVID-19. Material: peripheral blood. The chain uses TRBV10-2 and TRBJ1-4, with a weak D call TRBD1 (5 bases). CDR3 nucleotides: TGCGCCAGCAGCCGCAGGGATTCAACTAATGAAAAACTGTTTTTT. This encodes CASSRRDSTNEKLFF.